The text below deals with one T cell receptor beta chain. No antigen is known for it. This sample was included in a study of T-cell reconstitution after alpha-beta-depleted transplantation in children. Study outcomes and limitations: It was reported that alpha-beta T cells came from several hundred expanded graft clones (about two months after transplant).

The V gene's germline CDR1 is SEHNR and CDR2 FQNEAQ (reference sequence). V lost 3 bases and J lost 2, with 4 bases in between. This CDR3 contains 12 residues. It was with unique molecular identifiers that the TCRbeta library was prepared. TCRdb used MiXCR to reprocess the PCR reads, holding one entry per CDR3 protein. This table holds about 250,000 distinct CDR3 sequences, about 24% found once. The sample in question was PBMCs, mostly from graft donor cells, obtained 360 days after TCRalphabeta/CD19-depleted stem cell transplant. V is TRBV7-9 and J is TRBJ1-1; no definite D call. This clonotype was sampled from a female patient aged 2-15 years who had a stem cell transplant for congenital amegakaryocytic thrombocytopenia, so the T cells may come from the graft donor. The CDR3 DNA reads as TGTGCCAGCAGCTTTCTAAACACTGAAGCTTTCTTT. This codes for CASSFLNTEAFF. Full variable domain (remainder filled in from reference TRBV7-9 and TRBJ1-1): DTGVSQNPRHKITKRGQNVTFRCDPISEHNRLYWYRQTLGQGPEFLTYFQNEAQLEKSRLLSDRFSAERPKGSFSTLEIQRTEQGDSAMYLCASSFLNTEAFFGQGTRLTVV.